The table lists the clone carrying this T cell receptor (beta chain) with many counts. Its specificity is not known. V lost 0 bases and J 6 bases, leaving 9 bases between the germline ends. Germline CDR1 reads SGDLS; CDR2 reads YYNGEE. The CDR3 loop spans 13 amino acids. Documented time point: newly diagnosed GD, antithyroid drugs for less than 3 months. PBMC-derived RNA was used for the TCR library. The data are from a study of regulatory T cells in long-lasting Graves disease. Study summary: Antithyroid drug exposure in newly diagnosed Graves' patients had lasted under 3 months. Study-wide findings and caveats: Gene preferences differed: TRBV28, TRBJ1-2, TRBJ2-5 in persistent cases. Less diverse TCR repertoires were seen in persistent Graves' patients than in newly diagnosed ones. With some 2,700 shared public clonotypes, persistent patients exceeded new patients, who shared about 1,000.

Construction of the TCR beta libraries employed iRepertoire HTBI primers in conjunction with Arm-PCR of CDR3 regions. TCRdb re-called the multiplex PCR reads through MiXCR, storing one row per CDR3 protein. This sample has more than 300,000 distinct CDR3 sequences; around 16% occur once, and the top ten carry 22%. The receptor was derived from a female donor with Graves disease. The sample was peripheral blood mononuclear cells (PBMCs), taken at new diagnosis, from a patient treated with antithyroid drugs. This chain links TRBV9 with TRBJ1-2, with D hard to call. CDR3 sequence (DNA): TGTGCCAGCAGCGTAGGGGTTCTCAATGGCTACACCTTC. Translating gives CASSVGVLNGYTF.